One and the same sample provided the 19 T cell receptor beta chains below, sequenced in a study of T-cell reconstitution after alpha-beta-depleted transplantation in children. During its preparation, the TCRbeta library received unique molecular identifiers. Using its own MiXCR run on the PCR reads, TCRdb lists one record per CDR3 protein. The sample holds about 240,000 distinct CDR3 sequences, 25% seen once. This specimen was PBMCs, taken before TCRalphabeta/CD19-depleted stem cell transplant. The receptors stem from a girl aged 2-10 years with Fanconi anemia, due to receive a stem cell transplant.

This clonotype was observed a few times. The V call is TRBV5-1, the J call TRBJ2-2; unclear D gene. From germline, CDR1 is SGHRS and CDR2 YFSETQ. This CDR3 spans 15 amino acids. Trimming took off 2 bases at V and 1 base at J, with 9 bases between the two ends. CDR3 DNA: TGCGCCAGCAGCTTCAACACGAAGAACACCGGGGAGCTGTTTTTT. This sequence encodes CASSFNTKNTGELFF.

In its sample, this clonotype was seen a few times. The chain combines TRBV7-2 with TRBJ2-3; TRBD1 is a possible D gene (5 bases). CDR1 is SGHTA and CDR2 is FQGNSA in the germline V gene. The CDR3 runs to 14 residues. Trimming left V 3 bases short and J 0 bases short, with 7 bases between. CDR3 DNA: TGTGCCAGCAGCTTTAGACAGAGCACAGATACGCAGTATTTT. Encoded protein: CASSFRQSTDTQYF.

The J gene is TRBJ2-1, the V gene TRBV28, with a weak D call TRBD1 (5 bases). V lost 2 bases, J lost 0 bases, and 11 bases lay in between. The CDR3 covers 16 residues. In germline, CDR1 is MDHEN, CDR2 SYDVKM. Written as DNA, the CDR3 is TGTGCCAGCAGTTTACAGGGCACCCGCTCCTACAATGAGCAGTTCTTC. Translating it yields CASSLQGTRSYNEQFF.

This clonotype was seen at least ten times. The chain joins TRBV29-1 to TRBJ2-4, with a weak D call TRBD1 (5 bases). Trimming left V 6 bases short and J 6 bases short, with 9 bases between. Germline CDR1 SQVTM, CDR2 ANQGSEA. CDR3 size: 11 residues. The CDR3 sequence: CSVVQGNIQYF. The CDR3 DNA reads as TGCAGCGTCGTCCAGGGAAACATTCAGTACTTC.

There are a few counts of this clonotype. The junction does not match germline at one end; this may be a read error. The chain is built from TRBV20-1 and TRBJ2-1; 12 bases are a match to TRBD2. There are 15 residues in the CDR3. CDR1 is DFQATT, CDR2 SNEGSKA, per germline (reference sequence). CDR3 residues: CCAGWRTSGDTEQFF. For the CDR3, the DNA is TGCTGTGCTGGCTGGCGGACTAGCGGGGATACTGAGCAGTTCTTC.

This clonotype was observed a few times. The gene calls are TRBV20-1 and TRBJ2-7; 16 positions match TRBD2. V shed 4 bases and J 6 bases; nucleotides not matched to a gene: 12. Germline V CDR1 and CDR2: DFQATT, SNEGSKA (reference sequence). The CDR3 is made up of 17 amino acids. CDR3 loop: CSAMMGTSGRAFLEQYF. CDR3 DNA: TGCAGTGCTATGATGGGGACTAGCGGGAGGGCCTTCCTCGAGCAGTACTTC.

This clonotype was counted ten times or more. The rearrangement links TRBV18 to TRBJ2-3; D uncertain. Germline V gene lookup returns CDR1 KGHSH and CDR2 LQKENI. The CDR3 spans 11 residues. V lost 1 base and J lost 7, with 3 bases in between. The DNA for the CDR3 is TGTGCCAGCTCACCACGGTATACGCAGTATTTT. This sequence encodes CASSPRYTQYF.

This clonotype showed up many times. The chain has TRBV20-1 and TRBJ2-5; 9 bases match TRBD2. The CDR3 loop spans 15 amino acids. Germline loops: CDR1 DFQATT, CDR2 SNEGSKA (reference sequence). V shed 6 bases and J 2 bases; nucleotides not matched to a gene: 10. CDR3 sequence: CSARLAGRGQETQYF. In DNA form, the CDR3 reads TGCAGTGCACGTCTAGCGGGGCGGGGTCAAGAGACCCAGTACTTC.

The chain recombines TRBV6-6 with TRBJ2-5; 8 nucleotides match TRBD1. This CDR3 has 13 amino acids. The V and J ends lost 2 bases and 5 bases, in that order; junction bases with no gene match: 1. The germline V gene encodes CDR1 MNHNY and CDR2 SVGAGI (reference sequence). Here the CDR3 reads CASSYRTGETQYF. The CDR3, as DNA: TGTGCCAGCAGTTACCGGACAGGGGAGACCCAGTACTTC.

This clonotype was observed at least ten times. The gene calls are TRBV20-1 and TRBJ2-1; 8 nucleotides line up with TRBD2. In germline, CDR1 is DFQATT, CDR2 SNEGSKA (reference sequence). The CDR3 has 15 amino acids. Trimming took 5 bases from V and 2 from J; bases not matched to a gene: 8. Here the CDR3 DNA reads TGCAGTGCTCCCTTACGCGGGGGGCCCTACAATGAGCAGTTCTTC. This sequence encodes CSAPLRGGPYNEQFF.

This clonotype occurred many times. The chain is built from TRBV29-1 and TRBJ1-2, with unresolved D. Trimming pared 6 bases from V and 3 bases from J, leaving 5 bases between. The CDR3 runs 10 residues. The germline CDR1 and CDR2 sequences are SQVTM and ANQGSEA. The CDR3 DNA reads as TGCAGCGTCCTACACTATGGCTACACCTTC. This encodes CSVLHYGYTF.

This clonotype was recorded a few times. The chain couples TRBV24-1 to TRBJ2-1; 12 bases map to TRBD2. V trimming: 6 bases; J trimming: 5 bases; junction bases outside the gene matches: 13. Germline V gene sequence: CDR1 KGHDR, CDR2 SFDVKD. This CDR3 has 18 amino acids. CDR3 nucleotides: TGTGCCACCAGTTTCGGCGTATCGACTAGCGGGAGCCACAATGAGCAGTTCTTC. This gives the protein CATSFGVSTSGSHNEQFF.

The rearrangement links TRBV2 to TRBJ2-7; the D gene is possibly TRBD1 (5 bases). Germline V gene sequence: CDR1 SNHLY, CDR2 FYNNEI. The CDR3 has 13 amino acids. Trimming removed 7 bases from V and 3 bases from J, with 13 bases in between. The DNA for the CDR3 is TGTGCCAGCACTTACAGGTTCGGCTACGAGCAGTACTTC. This gives the protein CASTYRFGYEQYF.

This sequence joins TRBV20-1 and TRBJ2-6; D may match TRBD1 or TRBD2 (5 bases each). The CDR3 extends over 19 amino acids. Trimming took 0 bases from V and 0 from J, leaving 18 bases between them. From germline, CDR1 is DFQATT and CDR2 SNEGSKA (reference sequence). The DNA for the CDR3 is TGCAGTGCTAGAGACACCTTCGATACGGGGCTCTCTGGGGCCAACGTCCTGACTTTC. It is translated as CSARDTFDTGLSGANVLTF.

This rearrangement joins TRBV30 to TRBJ2-7; D is unclear. The CDR3 sequence is 13 residues long. Deletions cut 0 bases from V and 2 bases from J, with 8 bases between. Germline V lookup: CDR1 GTSNPN, CDR2 SVGIG (reference sequence). CDR3 sequence (DNA): TGTGCCTGGAGTGTGGCGGCCACCTACGAGCAGTACTTC. This encodes CAWSVAATYEQYF.

The chain joins TRBV5-1 to TRBJ1-1; D remains ambiguous. Germline V gene data show CDR1 as SGHRS and CDR2 as YFSETQ. V gave up 2 bases and J gave up 1 base, with 9 bases separating them. The CDR3 is 14 amino acids. The DNA for the CDR3 is TGCGCCAGCAGCTTTTCCGCAGGGAACACTGAAGCTTTCTTT. Translated: CASSFSAGNTEAFF.

The CDR3 spells CSASRDTNQPQHF. The CDR3 DNA sequence: TGCAGTGCTTCCCGGGACACTAATCAGCCCCAGCATTTT. The chain combines TRBV20-1 with TRBJ1-5; tentative D call: TRBD1 (6 bases). CDR3 length: 13 residues. V was shortened by 5 bases and J by 4 bases, with 12 bases between the two germline ends. The V gene's germline CDR1 is DFQATT and CDR2 SNEGSKA (reference sequence).

The V call is TRBV9, the J call TRBJ2-1; 12 nucleotides agree with TRBD2. Germline-derived CDR1 and CDR2 are SGDLS and YYNGEE. After removal of 3 bases from V and 9 bases from J, the junction contained 4 bases not matched to a gene. The CDR3 consists of 14 residues. The CDR3 nucleotides are TGTGCCAGCAGCGAGGGACTAGCGGGTGGTGAGCAGTTCTTC. This codes for CASSEGLAGGEQFF.

This clonotype occurred many times. In DNA form, the CDR3 reads TGTGCCAGCAGCTCCAGGGAAGCGGGAGGAGTGGCAGATACGCAGTATTTT. Its protein is CASSSREAGGVADTQYF. The chain has TRBV7-9 and TRBJ2-3, with TRBD2 identical over 9 bases. The CDR3 is 17 amino acids. In germline, CDR1 is SEHNR, CDR2 FQNEAQ (reference sequence). J lost 4 bases, V lost 4 bases, and 12 bases had no gene match.